The present entry profiles one TCR beta chain with its context. This sample is drawn from a study of blood T cell repertoires in COVID-19. The CDR3 loop spans 15 amino acids. V lost 5 bases and J lost 3; bases outside the gene matches: 7. From germline, CDR1 is SGHVS and CDR2 FQNEAQ. Data came from immunoSEQ multiplex PCR; TCRdb stores just in-frame clones and leaves some out. Among about 260,000 clones listed, 80% to 90% were seen once. This sequence was found in a woman in her seventies with COVID-19, enrolled during active disease. V gene TRBV7-8 combines with J gene TRBJ2-7; 10 nucleotides match TRBD2. The specimen was peripheral blood. CDR3 sequence (DNA): TGTGCCAGCAGCCCAAGGACTAGCGGAAACTACGAGCAGTACTTC. It codes for CASSPRTSGNYEQYF.